This T cell receptor beta chain was identified in a study of blood T cells in healthy people across ages. Through a sample-barcoded 5' primer and a J-beta primer mix, a second PCR was run for roughly 6 to 12 cycles. TCRdb ran MiXCR on the 5' RACE reads and lists one entry per CDR3 protein. Of around 1.5 million distinct CDR3 sequences in the sample, 55% to 75% were seen once. With 1 base removed from V and 2 bases from J, the gap between germline ends came to 12 bases. CDR3 length: 16 amino acids. Per germline, CDR1 MNHNS and CDR2 SASEGT. Each donor had approximately 10 milliliters of peripheral blood drawn.

This receptor was obtained from a man aged 18 to 29 in good health. The material sequenced was blood. The chain recombines TRBV6-1 with TRBJ2-1; no firm D call. The DNA for the CDR3 is TGTGCCAGCAGTGAAGGCGGTTATTGGACCTACAATGAGCAGTTCTTC. As protein: CASSEGGYWTYNEQFF.